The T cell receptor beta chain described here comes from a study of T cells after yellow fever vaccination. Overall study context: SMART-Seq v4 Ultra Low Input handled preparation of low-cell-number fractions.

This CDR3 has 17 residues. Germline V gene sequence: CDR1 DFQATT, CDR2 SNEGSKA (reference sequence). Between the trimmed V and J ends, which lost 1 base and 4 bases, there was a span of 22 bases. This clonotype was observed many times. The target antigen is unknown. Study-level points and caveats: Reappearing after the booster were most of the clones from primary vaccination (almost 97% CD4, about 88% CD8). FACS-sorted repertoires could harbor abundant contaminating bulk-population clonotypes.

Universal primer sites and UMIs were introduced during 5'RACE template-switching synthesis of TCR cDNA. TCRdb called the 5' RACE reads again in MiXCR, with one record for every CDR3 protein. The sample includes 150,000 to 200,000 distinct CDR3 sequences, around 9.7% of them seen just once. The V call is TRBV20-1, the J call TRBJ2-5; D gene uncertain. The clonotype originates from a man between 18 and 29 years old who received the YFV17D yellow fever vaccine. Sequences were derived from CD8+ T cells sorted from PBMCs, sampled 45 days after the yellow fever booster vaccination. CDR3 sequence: CSARVKSRALVSETQYF. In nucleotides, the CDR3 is TGCAGTGCTAGAGTCAAAAGTCGGGCATTAGTCTCAGAGACCCAGTACTTC.